A single sample is the source of the 5 T cell receptor beta chains below, sequenced in a study of regulatory T cells in long-lasting Graves disease. Construction of the TCR beta libraries employed iRepertoire HTBI primers in conjunction with Arm-PCR of CDR3 regions. TCRdb called the multiplex PCR reads again in MiXCR, with one record for every CDR3 protein. The table lists 400,000 or so distinct CDR3 sequences, under 25% of them singletons. Sample time point: persistent/refractory GD, antithyroid drugs over 5 years with positive TRAb. From PBMCs, RNA was extracted and then used to make the TCR library. The sequencing used peripheral blood mononuclear cells (PBMCs), collected when the disease was refractory, from a patient treated with antithyroid drugs. The receptors shown here come from a female donor with Graves disease.

This clonotype was detected many times. V usage is TRBV28 and J usage is TRBJ1-5; D may be TRBD1 (6 bases). Germline values: CDR1 MDHEN, CDR2 SYDVKM. V was shortened by 6 bases and J by 3 bases, with 12 bases between the two germline ends. The CDR3 length is 14 residues. CDR3 in DNA: TGTGCCAGCAGCCCCGGGACAAACAATCAGCCCCAGCATTTT. It translates to CASSPGTNNQPQHF.

This clonotype was counted at least ten times. The rearrangement links TRBV7-8 to TRBJ1-1; D is unresolved. The CDR3 has 13 residues. The V gene's germline CDR1 is SGHVS and CDR2 FQNEAQ. V lost 2 bases and J 7 bases, leaving 11 bases between the germline ends. CDR3 sequence: CASSLFLSYEAFF. CDR3 coding DNA: TGTGCCAGCAGCTTATTCCTTTCTTATGAAGCTTTCTTT.

The chain joins TRBV11-1 to TRBJ2-7; a weak D match, TRBD2 (5 bases). With 5 bases removed from V and 6 bases from J, the gap between germline ends came to 23 bases. The CDR3 sequence is 16 residues long. Germline V lookup: CDR1 SGHAT, CDR2 FQDESV (reference sequence). CDR3 sequence reads: CASSQTGESPLGEQYF. The CDR3 coding sequence is TGTGCCAGCAGCCAAACCGGGGAAAGCCCCCTGGGCGAGCAGTACTTC.

This clonotype was recorded at least ten times. This sequence joins TRBV12-3 or TRBV12-4 and TRBJ1-2, with D uncertain. Trimming removed 6 bases from V and 8 bases from J, with 16 bases in between. The CDR3 has 13 residues. The CDR3 DNA is TGTGCCAGCAGCCGGAGAGGTGATGGGGGCTACACCTTC. This translates into CASSRRGDGGYTF.

The rearrangement joins TRBV6-2 or TRBV6-3 to TRBJ1-5; maybe TRBD1 (5 bases). V shed 4 bases and J shed 0 bases, with 10 bases lying between them. The CDR3 totals 15 residues. CDR1 MNHEY and CDR2 SVGEGT come from the germline V gene. The CDR3 region is CASSWGGGSNQPQHF. In DNA, the CDR3 is TGTGCCAGCAGTTGGGGTGGGGGTAGCAATCAGCCCCAGCATTTT.